This T cell receptor beta chain appears in the sequencing data of a study of T cells in Graves' hyperthyroidism and ophthalmopathy. Study-level points and caveats: Blood held most thyroid clonotypes expanded above 0.001 frequency.

Hyperthyroidism in the patients, aged 18 to 65, was newly diagnosed and under 2 months in duration. PBMCs were obtained from about 9.9 ml fresh peripheral blood. The germline V and J ends were trimmed by 3 bases and 0 bases, with 0 bases remaining between them. Germline V gives CDR1 LNHDA, CDR2 SQIVND (reference sequence). The CDR3 spans 12 residues. Authors of the study amplified TCR beta CDR3 regions from RNA transcripts. The HTBI set primed first-round TCR CDR3 RT-PCR. TCRdb used MiXCR to reprocess the multiplex PCR reads, holding one entry per CDR3 protein. The sample lists 700,000 to 850,000 distinct CDR3 sequences, just over 35% occurring once. This clonotype was detected many times. Its specificity is not known.

The origin of this receptor is a middle-aged woman with Graves' hyperthyroidism. This chain uses TRBV19 with TRBJ1-5; no clear D gene. The sequenced sample was blood. This chain's CDR3 is CASSISNQPQHF. The CDR3 DNA follows: TGTGCCAGTAGTATTAGCAATCAGCCCCAGCATTTT.